This is a list of T cell receptor beta chains from one sample in a study of identical twins. TCRdb recomputed calls from the 5' RACE reads with MiXCR, one row per CDR3 protein. The sample carries some 1,700,000 distinct CDR3 sequences, less than 40% recorded once. Sequencing was done on a sample of cord blood. The receptors were gathered from a newborn girl in good health. CDR3s include the opening cysteine and the closing phenylalanine or tryptophan. The D gene is left open where the match is weak. Expanded clones get a size class; other rows say once, few or many, or leave the size out.

abundance | j_gene | v_gene | d_gene | CDR3nt | CDR3aa
few | TRBJ2-7 | TRBV20-1 | . | TGCAGTGCCCAACACAGGGATCGGTACGAGCAGTACTTC | CSAQHRDRYEQYF
. | TRBJ2-5 | TRBV12-3/TRBV12-4 | . | TGTGCCAGCAGTTCTAGTCCGTGGGAGACCCAGTACTTC | CASSSSPWETQYF
. | TRBJ2-5 | TRBV28 | . | TGTGCCAGCAGCCCCCTAGGACGGCAACAAGAGACCCAGTACTTC | CASSPLGRQQETQYF
few | TRBJ2-1 | TRBV10-3 | . | TGTGCCATCAGTGGGCCGACTAGCAATGAGCAGTTCTTC | CAISGPTSNEQFF
few | TRBJ1-2 | TRBV7-2 | TRBD1 | TGTGCCAGCAGCTCTAGAATAGCTACAGGGGAGTATGGCTACACCTTC | CASSSRIATGEYGYTF
few | TRBJ1-6 | TRBV15 | . | TGTGCCACCAGCAGAGATACCGGGAATTCACCCCTCCACTTT | CATSRDTGNSPLHF
. | TRBJ1-4 | TRBV11-2 | . | TGTGCCAGCAGCCCCAACAGGGTAGATGAAAAACTGTTTTTT | CASSPNRVDEKLFF
. | TRBJ1-4 | TRBV27 | . | TGTGCCAGCAGAGAGGGGGGTTTGAGCTCCGAAAAACTGTTTTTT | CASREGGLSSEKLFF
once | TRBJ2-3 | TRBV18 | TRBD1 | TGTGCCAGCTCTCTTTACCTGACAGGGGCGACAGATACGCAGTATTTT | CASSLYLTGATDTQYF
few | TRBJ2-1 | TRBV14 | . | TGTGCCAGCAGCCTCCGACAGCCCTACTACAATGAGCAGTTCTTC | CASSLRQPYYNEQFF
few | TRBJ2-1 | TRBV4-2 | TRBD2 | TGTGCCAGCAGCCGCTATGGGACTAGCGGGAGGTACAATGAGCAGTTCTTC | CASSRYGTSGRYNEQFF
. | TRBJ2-3 | TRBV10-2 | . | TGCGCCAGCAGTGATATGTGGGGGGGCACAGATACGCAGTATTTT | CASSDMWGGTDTQYF
few | TRBJ2-6 | TRBV7-2 | . | TGTGCCAGCAGCTTAGCGCAGGGGGGGCCACCTGGGGCCAACGTCCTGACTTTC | CASSLAQGGPPGANVLTF
. | TRBJ2-1 | TRBV2 | TRBD2 | TGTGCCAGCAGTGCGGGACTAGCGGGGGGCGTTGAGCAGTTCTTC | CASSAGLAGGVEQFF
. | TRBJ2-7 | TRBV5-1 | . | TGCGCCAGCAGCTTGGCAACAGGGTTCGACGAGCAGTACTTC | CASSLATGFDEQYF
. | TRBJ2-3 | TRBV5-1 | . | TGCGCCAGCAGCCGAAAAGACAGGCAAGATACGCAGTATTTT | CASSRKDRQDTQYF
. | TRBJ1-3 | TRBV7-6 | . | TGTGCCAGCAGCTTAGGGGGCCTCTCTGGAAACACCATATATTTT | CASSLGGLSGNTIYF
few | TRBJ2-3 | TRBV7-2 | . | TGTGCCAGCAGCTTAGGGCCGGGACATAGAACAGATACGCAGTATTTT | CASSLGPGHRTDTQYF
few | TRBJ2-7 | TRBV28 | TRBD1 | TGTGCCAGCGTCCAGACAGGGCGGGCCTACGAGCAGTACTTC | CASVQTGRAYEQYF
. | TRBJ1-2 | TRBV10-3 | . | TGTGCCATCGCCGGGGAGACTGCTAACTATGGCTACACCTTC | CAIAGETANYGYTF
few | TRBJ2-7 | TRBV6-1 | . | TGTGCCAGCAGTGAAGCTGGGGGACTGGCTACCTACGAGCAGTACTTC | CASSEAGGLATYEQYF
. | TRBJ2-1 | TRBV30 | . | TGTGCCTGGAGCCGGACAAGGGGGAATGAGCAGTTCTTC | CAWSRTRGNEQFF
. | TRBJ2-1 | TRBV4-2 | TRBD2 | TGTGCCAGCAGCCTCCACGGGACTACGCGCAATGAGCAGTTCTTC | CASSLHGTTRNEQFF
few | TRBJ2-3 | TRBV20-1 | TRBD2 | TGCAGTGCTAGAATACTAGCGGGGGGAACAGATACGCAGTATTTT | CSARILAGGTDTQYF
many | TRBJ2-3 | TRBV10-3 | . | TGTGCCACCACCGCCCCCGGCGGAATTAGCACAGATACGCAGTATTTT | CATTAPGGISTDTQYF
. | TRBJ2-7 | TRBV7-2 | TRBD2 | TGTGCCAGCAGCCGGGGACTAGCGGTCTACAATGAGCAGTACTTC | CASSRGLAVYNEQYF
. | TRBJ2-1 | TRBV3-1 | . | TGTGCCAGCAGCCACCCCGGGAACAATGAGCAGTTCTTC | CASSHPGNNEQFF
. | TRBJ1-2 | TRBV6-6 | TRBD1 | TGTGCCAGCAGTTACTTAGCGACAGGGGCGGATGGCTACACCTTC | CASSYLATGADGYTF